Listed below are T cell receptor beta chains from one sample, sequenced in a study of regulatory and conventional T cells in RAG deficiency. Assay used: immunoSEQ multiplex PCR; TCRdb lists only in-frame clones, some missing. Among about 30,000 clones listed, 90% to 95% were seen once. These data were also filed under a second study, of regulatory T cells.

The sequencing sample was made of CD25- CD4+ T cells sorted from blood. These receptors came from a human donor in good health. The CDR3 runs from the conserved cysteine through the conserved F or W. Fields, in order: V gene, J gene, D gene, clone size, CDR3 DNA, CDR3 protein. D genes are given only for firm matches. The size of a clone is reported for some rows only, either as once, few or many, or as a class for expanded clones.

V: TRBV2
J: TRBJ1-2
D: -
size: -
DNA: TGTGCCAGCAGTGGGCTTCGATCTAACTATGGCTACACCTTC
CDR3: CASSGLRSNYGYTF

V: TRBV2
J: TRBJ1-4
D: -
size: -
DNA: TGTGCCAGCAACTTAATTCCAACTAATGAAAAACTGTTTTTT
CDR3: CASNLIPTNEKLFF

V: TRBV2
J: TRBJ1-1
D: -
size: -
DNA: TGTGCCAGCAGTGCCCTAGGAGGCAACACTGAAGCTTTCTTT
CDR3: CASSALGGNTEAFF

V: TRBV30
J: TRBJ1-6
D: -
size: -
DNA: TGTGCCTGGAGTGCAGGGGTCAATAATTCACCCCTCCACTTT
CDR3: CAWSAGVNNSPLHF

V: TRBV5-4
J: TRBJ1-1
D: -
size: few
DNA: TGTGCCAGCAGCGGATCTAGGGGCACTGAAGCTTTCTTT
CDR3: CASSGSRGTEAFF

V: TRBV7-9
J: TRBJ2-7
D: -
size: -
DNA: TGTGCCAGCAGCCTTTATGGAGGGGCCACCTACGAGCAGTACTTC
CDR3: CASSLYGGATYEQYF

V: TRBV19
J: TRBJ2-5
D: TRBD2
size: -
DNA: TGTGCCAGTAGTATTGTAGCGGGGTGGGAGACCCAGTACTTC
CDR3: CASSIVAGWETQYF

V: TRBV7-9
J: TRBJ2-6
D: -
size: -
DNA: TGTGCCAGCAGCTCGAAGGGGGCTGGGGCCAACGTCCTGACTTTC
CDR3: CASSSKGAGANVLTF

V: TRBV7-2
J: TRBJ1-3
D: TRBD1
size: -
DNA: TGTGCCAGCAGCTTAGTAGGGACAGGGGGTGGAAACACCATATATTTT
CDR3: CASSLVGTGGGNTIYF

V: TRBV11-3
J: TRBJ2-5
D: -
size: -
DNA: TGTGCCAGCAGCTTAGGAGCAAATCAAGAGACCCAGTACTTC
CDR3: CASSLGANQETQYF

V: TRBV5-1
J: TRBJ2-7
D: TRBD1
size: -
DNA: TGCGCCAGCAGCTTGCCGGGGTGGGACAGCTCCTACGAGCAGTACTTC
CDR3: CASSLPGWDSSYEQYF

V: TRBV5-4
J: TRBJ2-3
D: TRBD2
size: -
DNA: TGTGCCAGCAGTCGGGGACTAGCGGGGGGGCGAACCGCAGATACGCAGTATTTT
CDR3: CASSRGLAGGRTADTQYF

V: TRBV5-4
J: TRBJ1-4
D: -
size: -
DNA: TGTGCCAGCAGCTTATTCGACAGGCCTGGAGAAAAACTGTTTTTT
CDR3: CASSLFDRPGEKLFF

V: TRBV19
J: TRBJ2-5
D: TRBD1
size: -
DNA: TGTGCCAGTAGTGAAACAGGGGGGTGGGAGACCCAGTACTTC
CDR3: CASSETGGWETQYF

V: TRBV7-9
J: TRBJ2-7
D: -
size: -
DNA: TGTGCCAGCCAACGCGGGGACGACGAGCAGTACTTC
CDR3: CASQRGDDEQYF

V: TRBV7-2
J: TRBJ1-6
D: -
size: -
DNA: TGTGCCAGCAGCTTAGACGGGGGGAATAATTCACCCCTCCACTTT
CDR3: CASSLDGGNNSPLHF

V: TRBV6-4
J: TRBJ1-2
D: -
size: -
DNA: TGTGCCAGCAGTGAGGGTAGGAGGCACCTCTATGGCTACACCTTC
CDR3: CASSEGRRHLYGYTF

V: TRBV6-1
J: TRBJ1-4
D: -
size: -
DNA: TGTGCCAGCAGTGAAAGGGGGAGGGAAGAAAAACTGTTTTTT
CDR3: CASSERGREEKLFF

V: TRBV6-1
J: TRBJ2-7
D: -
size: -
DNA: TGTGCCAGCAGCCAGACCCGAACTAATAAGAACGAGCAGTACTTC
CDR3: CASSQTRTNKNEQYF

V: TRBV7-2
J: TRBJ1-5
D: -
size: -
DNA: TGTGCCAGCAGCTTAGGCATCGGGCCCCAGCATTTT
CDR3: CASSLGIGPQHF